A selection of T cell receptor beta chains follows, all from one sample in a study of shared clonotypes between healthy human individuals. TCRdb keeps only in-frame clones here, not all; method: immunoSEQ multiplex PCR. The sample has roughly 480,000 clones; 70% to 80% are singletons. Sequencing was performed on PBMCs. All receptors derive from a woman aged 35 to 49 in good health. Some clones in this sample may be carry-over from other donors' samples. The CDR3 runs from the conserved cysteine through the conserved F or W. Each record gives: J gene, clone size, V gene, CDR3 length, D gene, CDR3 DNA, CDR3 protein. D genes are given only for firm matches. For some rows the clone size is stated as once, few or many, or as a class when expanded; others skip it.

j_gene: TRBJ2-7
abundance: few
v_gene: TRBV6-4
len: 17
d_gene: -
CDR3nt: TGTGCCAGCAGAACCGTTCCACGAGACAGGCGCTTCTACGAGCAGTACTTC
CDR3aa: CASRTVPRDRRFYEQYF

j_gene: TRBJ2-1
abundance: -
v_gene: TRBV5-1
len: 15
d_gene: TRBD2
CDR3nt: TGCGCCAGCAGGCCTCCGGGACTAGTTAACAATGAGCAGTTCTTC
CDR3aa: CASRPPGLVNNEQFF

j_gene: TRBJ2-1
abundance: -
v_gene: TRBV5-1
len: 15
d_gene: TRBD1
CDR3nt: TGCGCCAGCAGCTCCGACGGGACAGGGTTAAATGAGCAGTTCTTC
CDR3aa: CASSSDGTGLNEQFF

j_gene: TRBJ1-5
abundance: -
v_gene: TRBV5-1
len: 14
d_gene: -
CDR3nt: TGCGCCAGCAGCTGGGGGGGGGCCAATCAGCCCCAGCATTTT
CDR3aa: CASSWGGANQPQHF

j_gene: TRBJ1-1
abundance: -
v_gene: TRBV19
len: 16
d_gene: -
CDR3nt: TGTGCCAGTAGTACCGTCTTTCCAGACAGCAGTGCTGAAGCTTTCTTT
CDR3aa: CASSTVFPDSSAEAFF

j_gene: TRBJ2-5
abundance: -
v_gene: TRBV6-5
len: 15
d_gene: TRBD1
CDR3nt: TGTGCCAGCAGTGCCCTCACAGGGGGTGACGGGACCCAGTACTTC
CDR3aa: CASSALTGGDGTQYF

j_gene: TRBJ2-6
abundance: -
v_gene: TRBV10-3
len: 17
d_gene: TRBD1
CDR3nt: TGTGCCATCAGTGTTAGGGACAGGGGGCCTGGGGCCAACGTCCTGACTTTC
CDR3aa: CAISVRDRGPGANVLTF

j_gene: TRBJ2-7
abundance: -
v_gene: TRBV7-9
len: 13
d_gene: -
CDR3nt: TGTGCCAGCCTCATGGGATTCGGGGCCGAGCAGTACTTC
CDR3aa: CASLMGFGAEQYF

j_gene: TRBJ2-7
abundance: -
v_gene: TRBV7-2
len: 13
d_gene: -
CDR3nt: TGTGCCAGCTCGGCGGGCCCCTCCTACGAGCAGTACTTC
CDR3aa: CASSAGPSYEQYF

j_gene: TRBJ1-1
abundance: -
v_gene: TRBV5-1
len: 14
d_gene: TRBD1
CDR3nt: TGCGCCAGCAGCTGGACAGGAGTGAACACTGAAGCTTTCTTT
CDR3aa: CASSWTGVNTEAFF

j_gene: TRBJ2-7
abundance: -
v_gene: TRBV5-5
len: 17
d_gene: TRBD2
CDR3nt: TGTGCCAGCAGCTTGAAAGTTCGGGAGGTGCCCTCCTACGAGCAGTACTTC
CDR3aa: CASSLKVREVPSYEQYF

j_gene: TRBJ1-5
abundance: -
v_gene: TRBV6-1
len: 17
d_gene: -
CDR3nt: TGTGCCAGCAGTGAAGCGCGGGGGGCGCTTGGCAATCAGCCCCAGCATTTT
CDR3aa: CASSEARGALGNQPQHF

j_gene: TRBJ2-1
abundance: -
v_gene: TRBV29-1
len: 12
d_gene: -
CDR3nt: TGCAGCGTCGCTTTTTCCAGCAATGAGCAGTTCTTC
CDR3aa: CSVAFSSNEQFF

j_gene: TRBJ1-3
abundance: -
v_gene: TRBV5-1
len: 14
d_gene: -
CDR3nt: TGCGCCAGCAGACCGCAGAGCTCTGGAAACACCATATATTTT
CDR3aa: CASRPQSSGNTIYF

j_gene: TRBJ2-1
abundance: -
v_gene: TRBV27
len: 16
d_gene: TRBD2
CDR3nt: TGTGCCAGCAGTTTATATGGGACTAGCGAGTACAATGAGCAGTTCTTC
CDR3aa: CASSLYGTSEYNEQFF

j_gene: TRBJ2-1
abundance: -
v_gene: TRBV6-6
len: 15
d_gene: TRBD1
CDR3nt: TGTGCCAGCAGTCGACAGGGGATGGGATACAATGAGCAGTTCTTC
CDR3aa: CASSRQGMGYNEQFF

j_gene: TRBJ2-3
abundance: -
v_gene: TRBV7-9
len: 16
d_gene: -
CDR3nt: TGTGCCAGCAGCTCACCGCTCGTATGGGGCACAGATACGCAGTATTTT
CDR3aa: CASSSPLVWGTDTQYF

j_gene: TRBJ1-5
abundance: -
v_gene: TRBV30
len: 14
d_gene: -
CDR3nt: TGTGCCTGGAGTGTGAAGGGTGGCAATCAGCCCCAGCATTTT
CDR3aa: CAWSVKGGNQPQHF

j_gene: TRBJ2-7
abundance: -
v_gene: TRBV21-1
len: 16
d_gene: -
CDR3nt: TGTGCCAGCAGCCCCCATCGGGGGTTTTCGTCCTACGAGCAGTACTTC
CDR3aa: CASSPHRGFSSYEQYF

j_gene: TRBJ2-7
abundance: -
v_gene: TRBV29-1
len: 14
d_gene: -
CDR3nt: TGCAGCGTTGAGGCGCTAGTGTCCCCCTACGAGCAGTACTTC
CDR3aa: CSVEALVSPYEQYF